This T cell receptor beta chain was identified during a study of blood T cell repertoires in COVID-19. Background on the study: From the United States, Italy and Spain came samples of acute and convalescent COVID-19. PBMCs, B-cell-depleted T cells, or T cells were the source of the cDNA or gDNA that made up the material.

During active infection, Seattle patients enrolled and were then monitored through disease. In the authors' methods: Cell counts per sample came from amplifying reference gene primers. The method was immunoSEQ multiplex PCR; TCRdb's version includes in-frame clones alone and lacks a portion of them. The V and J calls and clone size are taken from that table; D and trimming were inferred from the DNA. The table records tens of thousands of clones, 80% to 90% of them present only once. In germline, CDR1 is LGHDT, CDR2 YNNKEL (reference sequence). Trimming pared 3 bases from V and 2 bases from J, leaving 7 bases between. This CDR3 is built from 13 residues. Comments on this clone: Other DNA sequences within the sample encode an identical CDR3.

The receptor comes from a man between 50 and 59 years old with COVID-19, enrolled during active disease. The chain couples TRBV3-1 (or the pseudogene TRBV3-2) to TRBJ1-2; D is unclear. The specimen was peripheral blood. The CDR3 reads CASSQTGNYGYTF. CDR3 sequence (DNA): TGTGCCAGCAGCCAGACCGGGAACTATGGCTACACCTTC.